These 9 T cell receptor beta chains share one sample of origin, sequenced in a study of T cells after yellow fever vaccination. A single record per CDR3 protein comes from TCRdb applying MiXCR to the 5' RACE reads. The data contain about 260,000 distinct CDR3 sequences, about an eighth of them seen just once; the ten biggest clones take up 0.45% to 0.65%. The sample was CD4+ T cells sorted from PBMCs, taken 45 days after the yellow fever booster vaccination. These receptor sequences come from a man aged 30 to 45 who received the YFV17D yellow fever vaccine.

In its sample, this clonotype was seen a few times. The gene calls are TRBV20-1 and TRBJ2-3; 9 nucleotides agree with TRBD1. Germline CDR1 reads DFQATT; CDR2 reads SNEGSKA (reference sequence). J lost 4 bases, V lost 5 bases, and 7 bases had no gene match. This CDR3 spans 14 amino acids. CDR3 coding DNA: TGCAGTGCTGCCGGGACAGGGAACCCAGATACGCAGTATTTT. Translating it yields CSAAGTGNPDTQYF.

This sequence joins TRBV7-3 and TRBJ2-3, with TRBD1 matching 7 bases. Germline CDR1 SGHTA, CDR2 FQGTGA. The CDR3 consists of 14 residues. With 5 bases clipped from V and 3 bases from J, the junction kept 5 bases outside the gene matches. The CDR3 reads CASSPPGQTDTQYF. CDR3 nucleotide sequence: TGTGCCAGCAGCCCCCCGGGACAGACAGATACGCAGTATTTT.

This clonotype has more than one count but fewer than ten. Here the CDR3 reads CASSLAASSYEQYF. DNA for the CDR3: TGCGCCAGCAGCTTGGCCGCCAGCTCCTACGAGCAGTACTTC. J is TRBJ2-7 and V is TRBV5-1, with no clear D. Per germline, CDR1 SGHRS and CDR2 YFSETQ. Between the trimmed V and J ends, which lost 0 bases and 0 bases, there was a span of 7 bases. This CDR3 spans 14 amino acids.

This clonotype was detected many times. This chain joins TRBV9 and TRBJ2-7; D remains ambiguous. The V end was cut by 0 bases, the J end by 7 bases, with 17 bases between. Germline lookup yields CDR1 SGDLS and CDR2 YYNGEE. The CDR3 extends over 15 amino acids. The CDR3 nucleotides are TGTGCCAGCAGCGTAGACCGGCAGGCCTCTCGGGAGCAGTACTTC. Protein: CASSVDRQASREQYF.

This clonotype was counted a few times. The chain has TRBV27 and TRBJ2-4; 8 bases agree with TRBD2. Germline lookup yields CDR1 MNHEY and CDR2 SMNVEV (reference sequence). V shed 6 bases, J shed 8 bases, and the junction held 6 bases outside the gene matches. The CDR3 consists of 13 residues. The CDR3 sequence is CASSGSGSHIQYF. The CDR3 nucleotides are TGTGCCAGCAGCGGAAGCGGGAGTCACATTCAGTACTTC.

This clonotype was seen more than once but under ten times. The chain joins TRBV6-5 to TRBJ1-1; the match to TRBD1 covers 8 bases. The CDR3 totals 14 residues. V gave up 5 bases and J gave up 3 bases; unmatched junction bases: 5. Germline V lookup: CDR1 MNHEY, CDR2 SVGAGI. Here the CDR3 DNA reads TGTGCCAGCAGTAACCTCAGGGGGCACACTGAAGCTTTCTTT. It codes for CASSNLRGHTEAFF.

This clonotype came up a few times. This sequence joins TRBV20-1 and TRBJ2-7; perhaps TRBD2 as D (5 bases). The germline V gene has CDR1 DFQATT and CDR2 SNEGSKA (reference sequence). The CDR3 loop spans 15 amino acids. The V end was cut by 6 bases, the J end by 2 bases, with 20 bases between. CDR3 in amino acids: CSAEPGKGEAYEQYF. For the CDR3, the DNA is TGCAGTGCCGAACCCGGGAAAGGAGAAGCCTACGAGCAGTACTTC.

The chain employs TRBV7-9 and TRBJ2-1; a possible D gene is TRBD1 (6 bases). This CDR3 has 15 amino acids. Germline V gene data show CDR1 as SEHNR and CDR2 as FQNEAQ (reference sequence). V was trimmed by 2 bases and J by 2 bases, leaving 10 bases between them. The CDR3 DNA reads TGTGCCAGCAGCTTAAGGGACATCCCCTACAATGAGCAGTTCTTC. It specifies CASSLRDIPYNEQFF.

This sequence joins TRBV7-2 and TRBJ1-5; D is unresolved. CDR3 length equals 13 residues. V was clipped by 5 bases and J by 8 bases, with 13 bases between them. The germline gives CDR1 SGHTA, CDR2 FQGNSA. The CDR3, as DNA: TGTGCCAGCAGCACAACTGACCGGGAGCCCCAGCATTTT. It codes for CASSTTDREPQHF.